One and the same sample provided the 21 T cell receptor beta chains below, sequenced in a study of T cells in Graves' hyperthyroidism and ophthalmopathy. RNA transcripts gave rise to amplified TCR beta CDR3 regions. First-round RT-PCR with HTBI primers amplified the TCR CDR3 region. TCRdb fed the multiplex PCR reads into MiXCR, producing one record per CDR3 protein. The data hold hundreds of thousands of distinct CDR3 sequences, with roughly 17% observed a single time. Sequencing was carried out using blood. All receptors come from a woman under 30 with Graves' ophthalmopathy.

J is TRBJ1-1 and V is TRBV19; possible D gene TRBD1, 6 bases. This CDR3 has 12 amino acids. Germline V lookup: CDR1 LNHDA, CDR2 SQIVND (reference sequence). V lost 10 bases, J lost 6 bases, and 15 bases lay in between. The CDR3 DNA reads TGTGCCATCGTAGACAGGATTCCTGAAGCTTTCTTT. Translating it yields CAIVDRIPEAFF.

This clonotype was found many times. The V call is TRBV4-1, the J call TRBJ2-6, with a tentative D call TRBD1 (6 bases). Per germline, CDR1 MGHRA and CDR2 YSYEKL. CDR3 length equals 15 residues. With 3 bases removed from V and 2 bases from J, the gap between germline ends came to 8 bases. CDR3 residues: CASSQHRAGANVLTF. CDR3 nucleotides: TGCGCCAGCAGCCAGCACAGGGCTGGGGCCAACGTCCTGACTTTC.

The CDR3 nucleotides read TGTGCCACCCGGGGGGGGGGTCAAGAGACCCAGTACTTC. This sequence encodes CATRGGGQETQYF. The chain employs TRBV28 and TRBJ2-5; 8 positions agree with TRBD2. Germline V lookup: CDR1 MDHEN, CDR2 SYDVKM. V trimming: 10 bases; J trimming: 2 bases; junction bases outside the gene matches: 6. CDR3 size: 13 residues.

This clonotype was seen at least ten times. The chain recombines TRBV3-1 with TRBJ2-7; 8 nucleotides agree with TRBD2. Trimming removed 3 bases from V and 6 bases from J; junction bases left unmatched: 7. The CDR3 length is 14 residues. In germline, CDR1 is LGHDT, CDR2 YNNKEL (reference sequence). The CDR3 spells CASSQLSGGREQYF. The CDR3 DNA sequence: TGTGCCAGCAGCCAGTTAAGCGGGGGTCGCGAGCAGTACTTC.

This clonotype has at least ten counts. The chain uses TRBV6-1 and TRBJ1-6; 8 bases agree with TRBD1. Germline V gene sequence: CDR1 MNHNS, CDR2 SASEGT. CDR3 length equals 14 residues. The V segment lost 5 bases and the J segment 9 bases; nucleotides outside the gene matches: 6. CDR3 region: CASSQQGESSPLHF. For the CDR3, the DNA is TGTGCCAGCAGTCAACAGGGGGAGAGTTCACCCCTCCACTTT.

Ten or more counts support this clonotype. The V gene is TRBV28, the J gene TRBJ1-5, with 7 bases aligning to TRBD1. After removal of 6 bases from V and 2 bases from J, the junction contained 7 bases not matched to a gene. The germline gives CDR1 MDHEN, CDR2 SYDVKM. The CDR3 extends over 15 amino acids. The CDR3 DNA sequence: TGTGCCAGCAGGGAACAGGGGTTGGGCAATCAGCCCCAGCATTTT. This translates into CASREQGLGNQPQHF.

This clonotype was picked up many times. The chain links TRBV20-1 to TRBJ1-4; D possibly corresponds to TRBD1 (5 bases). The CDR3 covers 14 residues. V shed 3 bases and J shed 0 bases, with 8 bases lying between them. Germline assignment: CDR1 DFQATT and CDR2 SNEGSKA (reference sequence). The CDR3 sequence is CSARGPSTNEKLFF. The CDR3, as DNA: TGCAGTGCTAGGGGGCCCTCAACTAATGAAAAACTGTTTTTT.

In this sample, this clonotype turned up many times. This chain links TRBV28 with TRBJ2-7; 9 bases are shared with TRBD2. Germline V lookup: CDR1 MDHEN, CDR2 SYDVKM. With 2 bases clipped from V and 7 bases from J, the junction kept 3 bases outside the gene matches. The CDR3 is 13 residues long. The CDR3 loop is CASSLAGGQEQYF. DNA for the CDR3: TGTGCCAGCAGTTTAGCGGGGGGGCAAGAGCAGTACTTC.

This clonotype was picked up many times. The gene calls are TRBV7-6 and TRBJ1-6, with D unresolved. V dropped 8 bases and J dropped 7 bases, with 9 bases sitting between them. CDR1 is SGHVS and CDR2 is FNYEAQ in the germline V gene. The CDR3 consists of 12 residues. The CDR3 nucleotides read TGTGCCAGCGGGCCCCCCAATTCACCCCTCCACTTT. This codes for CASGPPNSPLHF.

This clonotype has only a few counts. The chain's CDR3 is CASSVPGQGATEAFF. For the CDR3, the DNA is TGTGCCAGCAGCGTTCCGGGACAGGGGGCCACTGAAGCTTTCTTT. This chain links TRBV5-4 with TRBJ1-1; 12 bases agree with TRBD1. V shed 4 bases, J shed 4 bases, and the junction held 5 bases outside the gene matches. CDR3 length: 15 amino acids. Germline CDR1 and CDR2: SGHNT and YYREEE (reference sequence).

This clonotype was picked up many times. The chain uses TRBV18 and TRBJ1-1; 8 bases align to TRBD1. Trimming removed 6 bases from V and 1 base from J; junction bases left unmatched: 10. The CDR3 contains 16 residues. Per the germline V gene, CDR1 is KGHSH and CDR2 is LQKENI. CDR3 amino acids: CASSPTGQGSNTEAFF. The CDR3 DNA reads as TGTGCCAGCTCCCCAACCGGACAGGGATCGAACACTGAAGCTTTCTTT.

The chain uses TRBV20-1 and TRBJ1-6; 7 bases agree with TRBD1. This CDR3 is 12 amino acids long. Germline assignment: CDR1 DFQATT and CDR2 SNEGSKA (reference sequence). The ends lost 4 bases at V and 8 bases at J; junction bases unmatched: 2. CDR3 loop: CSAKTGDSPLHF. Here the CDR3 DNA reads TGCAGTGCTAAAACAGGGGATTCACCCCTCCACTTT.

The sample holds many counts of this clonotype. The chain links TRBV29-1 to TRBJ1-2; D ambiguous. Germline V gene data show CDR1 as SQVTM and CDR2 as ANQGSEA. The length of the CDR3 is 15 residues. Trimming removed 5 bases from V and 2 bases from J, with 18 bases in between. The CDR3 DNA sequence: TGCAGCGTTTACGATCGGGAGTCTACAAACTATGGCTACACCTTC. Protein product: CSVYDRESTNYGYTF.

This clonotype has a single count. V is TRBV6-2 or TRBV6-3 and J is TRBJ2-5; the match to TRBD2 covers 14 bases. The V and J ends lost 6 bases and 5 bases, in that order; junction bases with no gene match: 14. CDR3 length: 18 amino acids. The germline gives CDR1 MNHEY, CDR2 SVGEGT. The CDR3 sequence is CASSQGTSGSWGEETQYF. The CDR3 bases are TGTGCCAGCAGCCAAGGGACTAGCGGGAGTTGGGGCGAGGAGACCCAGTACTTC.

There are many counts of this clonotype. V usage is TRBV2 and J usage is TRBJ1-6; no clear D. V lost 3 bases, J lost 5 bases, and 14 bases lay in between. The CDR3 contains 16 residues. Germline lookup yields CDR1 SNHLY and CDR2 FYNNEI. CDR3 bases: TGTGCCAGCAGTGATTCGGGCAGAAGCAATAATTCACCCCTCCACTTT. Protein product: CASSDSGRSNNSPLHF.

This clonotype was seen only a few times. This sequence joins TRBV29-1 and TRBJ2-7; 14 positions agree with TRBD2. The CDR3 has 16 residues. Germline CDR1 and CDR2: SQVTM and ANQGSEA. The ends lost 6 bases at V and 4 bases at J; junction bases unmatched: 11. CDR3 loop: CSVCLIGTSGGYEQYF. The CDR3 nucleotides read TGCAGCGTCTGTTTGATCGGGACTAGCGGGGGTTACGAGCAGTACTTC.

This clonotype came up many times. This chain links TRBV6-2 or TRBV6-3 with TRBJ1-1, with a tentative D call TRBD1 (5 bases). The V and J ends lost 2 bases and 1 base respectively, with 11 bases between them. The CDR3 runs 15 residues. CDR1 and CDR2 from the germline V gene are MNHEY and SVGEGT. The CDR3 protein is CASSYISRGNTEAFF. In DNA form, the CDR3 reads TGTGCCAGCAGTTACATCTCAAGGGGGAACACTGAAGCTTTCTTT.

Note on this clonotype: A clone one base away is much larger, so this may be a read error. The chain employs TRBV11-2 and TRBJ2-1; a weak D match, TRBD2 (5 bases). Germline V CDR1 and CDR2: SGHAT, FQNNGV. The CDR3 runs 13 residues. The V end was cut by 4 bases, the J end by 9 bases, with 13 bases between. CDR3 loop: CASSWVGESEQFF. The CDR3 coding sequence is TGTGCCAGCAGCTGGGTGGGAGAATCTGAGCAGTTCTTC.

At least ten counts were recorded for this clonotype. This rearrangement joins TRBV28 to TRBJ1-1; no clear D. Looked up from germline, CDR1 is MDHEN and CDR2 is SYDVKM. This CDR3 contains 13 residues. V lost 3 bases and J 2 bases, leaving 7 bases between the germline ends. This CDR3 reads CASSFPGNTEAFF. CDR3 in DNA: TGTGCCAGCAGTTTTCCGGGAAACACTGAAGCTTTCTTT.

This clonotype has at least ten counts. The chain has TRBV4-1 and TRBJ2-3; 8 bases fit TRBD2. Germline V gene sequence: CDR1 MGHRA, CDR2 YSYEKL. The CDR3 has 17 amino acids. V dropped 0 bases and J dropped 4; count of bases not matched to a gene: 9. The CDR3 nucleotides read TGCGCCAGCAGCCAAGATCCGGGGGGGCATAACGCAGATACGCAGTATTTT. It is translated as CASSQDPGGHNADTQYF.

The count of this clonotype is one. This CDR3 is CSASTLAGADTQYF. Written as DNA, the CDR3 is TGCAGTGCTAGCACACTAGCGGGGGCAGATACGCAGTATTTT. This chain uses TRBV20-1 with TRBJ2-3, with TRBD2 matching 11 bases. The CDR3 has 14 amino acids. Germline values: CDR1 DFQATT, CDR2 SNEGSKA (reference sequence). The V and J ends lost 3 bases and 4 bases, in that order; junction bases with no gene match: 3.